Following are 23 T cell receptor beta chains from one sample sequenced in a study of cytotoxic CD8 clonotypes in ibrutinib-treated CLL. Sequencing was performed with immunoSEQ multiplex PCR; in TCRdb, only in-frame clones are kept and a portion is missing. This sample has about 49,000 clones, with around 53% found just once. Material: PBMCs, obtained after 12 months of ibrutinib treatment. The receptors were gathered from a human donor with chronic lymphocytic leukemia.

The rearrangement links TRBV28 to TRBJ2-7; D is ambiguous. The V gene lost 6 bases and the J gene lost 5 bases, with 17 bases spanning the gap. This CDR3 has 14 amino acids. The germline gives CDR1 MDHEN, CDR2 SYDVKM. In DNA form, the CDR3 reads TGTGCCAGCAGCAGCCCTCTTAGACCCCACGAGCAGTACTTC. Residues: CASSSPLRPHEQYF.

The chain is built from TRBV27 and TRBJ2-3; D remains ambiguous. The CDR3 sequence is 13 residues long. In germline, CDR1 is MNHEY, CDR2 SMNVEV (reference sequence). V dropped 3 bases and J dropped 2 bases, with 6 bases sitting between them. CDR3 nucleotide sequence: TGTGCCAGCAGTTTGCTGAACACAGATACGCAGTATTTT. This sequence encodes CASSLLNTDTQYF.

This chain joins TRBV7-2 and TRBJ2-1, with TRBD1 identical over 7 bases. CDR1 SGHTA and CDR2 FQGNSA come from the germline V gene. V trimming: 6 bases; J trimming: 8 bases; junction bases outside the gene matches: 10. The CDR3 totals 14 residues. CDR3 in amino acids: CASRNNRGGDEQFF. The DNA of the CDR3 is TGTGCCAGCAGAAATAACCGAGGGGGCGATGAGCAGTTCTTC.

This clone was seen a single time. The chain combines TRBV18 with TRBJ1-2, with TRBD1 as a possible D gene (6 bases). Germline V gene sequence: CDR1 KGHSH, CDR2 LQKENI. This CDR3 spans 17 amino acids. V lost 0 bases and J lost 5, with 19 bases in between. The CDR3 sequence: CASSPPDRLTSRYGYTF. Written as DNA, the CDR3 is TGTGCCAGCTCACCACCGGACAGACTCACATCTCGGTATGGCTACACCTTC.

This rearrangement joins TRBV29-1 to TRBJ2-1; unclear D gene. The V gene lost 8 bases and the J gene lost 0 bases, with 11 bases spanning the gap. Germline CDR1 and CDR2: SQVTM and ANQGSEA. The CDR3 totals 13 residues. The CDR3 loop reads CSLVGSSYNEQFF. The DNA for the CDR3 is TGCAGCCTAGTCGGTAGCTCCTACAATGAGCAGTTCTTC.

This clone was observed a single time. This chain joins TRBV9 and TRBJ2-3, with 11 positions matching TRBD2. The CDR3 is made up of 15 amino acids. Germline V lookup: CDR1 SGDLS, CDR2 YYNGEE. Unmatched junction bases numbered 9, after V lost 4 bases and J lost 8 bases. The CDR3 DNA reads as TGTGCCAGCAGCATTAGCGGGAGGGCAGAAGCTACGCAGTATTTT. Protein sequence: CASSISGRAEATQYF. Full variable domain (missing parts from reference TRBV9 and TRBJ2-3): DSGVTQTPKHLITATGQRVTLRCSPRSGDLSVYWYQQSLDQGLQFLIQYYNGEERAKGNILERFSAQQFPDLHSELNLSSLELGDSALYFCASSISGRAEATQYFGPGTRLTVL.

The rearrangement links TRBV5-1 to TRBJ2-7, with D unclear. The CDR3 contains 12 residues. CDR1 SGHRS and CDR2 YFSETQ come from the germline V gene. Trimming stripped 4 bases from V and 7 bases from J, with 12 bases between. The DNA for the CDR3 is TGCGCCAGCAGCCTAGAATACGGGGAGCAGTACTTC. Protein: CASSLEYGEQYF.

This clone came up many times. The genes are TRBV29-1 and TRBJ1-1; D is possibly TRBD1 (5 bases). Looked up from germline, CDR1 is SQVTM and CDR2 is ANQGSEA. Trimming cost V 7 bases and J 7 bases, with 16 bases left between them. The CDR3 extends over 12 amino acids. In DNA, the CDR3 is TGCAGCGGGAACGGGAGGACAAATGAAGCTTTCTTT. Its protein is CSGNGRTNEAFF.

This chain links TRBV7-2 with TRBJ1-1; D uncertain. Germline loops: CDR1 SGHTA, CDR2 FQGNSA. Trimming left V 2 bases short and J 0 bases short, with 7 bases between. This CDR3 is built from 14 residues. The chain's CDR3 is CASSLSVMNTEAFF. DNA for the CDR3: TGTGCCAGCAGCTTATCCGTCATGAACACTGAAGCTTTCTTT.

This clone was detected a few times. V usage is TRBV9 and J usage is TRBJ1-2; weak D call: TRBD1 (5 bases). CDR3 length equals 13 residues. Trimming pared 2 bases from V and 4 bases from J, leaving 9 bases between. Germline lookup yields CDR1 SGDLS and CDR2 YYNGEE. The CDR3 loop reads CASSVGDGYGYTF. The CDR3 bases are TGTGCCAGCAGCGTGGGGGACGGCTATGGCTACACCTTC.

This rearrangement joins TRBV5-1 to TRBJ2-2, with D hard to call. CDR1 is SGHRS, CDR2 YFSETQ, per germline. The ends were cut back, 2 bases at V and 4 bases at J, with 12 bases in the middle. The CDR3 runs to 15 residues. Here the CDR3 DNA reads TGCGCCAGCAGCTTCATCGCAGGCGGCACCGGGGAGCTGTTTTTT. The encoded protein is CASSFIAGGTGELFF.

The genes are TRBV5-6 and TRBJ2-2; D not certain. The V gene's germline CDR1 is SGHDT and CDR2 YYEEEE. The CDR3 loop spans 13 amino acids. Trimming stripped 0 bases from V and 6 bases from J, with 6 bases between. The CDR3 loop reads CASSLGGAGELFF. The CDR3 bases are TGTGCCAGCAGCTTGGGTGGGGCCGGGGAGCTGTTTTTT.

This chain uses TRBV29-1 with TRBJ1-2, with D possibly being TRBD1 (5 bases). The CDR3 is 14 amino acids. CDR1 and CDR2 from the germline V gene are SQVTM and ANQGSEA. The ends were cut back, 5 bases at V and 6 bases at J, with 19 bases in the middle. The CDR3 coding sequence is TGCAGCGTTCCCGGGACGGGGAGCAGGGATGGCTACACCTTC. Residues: CSVPGTGSRDGYTF.

This chain uses TRBV2 with TRBJ1-5; no clear D gene. Trimming took off 1 base at V and 2 bases at J, with 9 bases between the two ends. The CDR3 covers 15 residues. Germline V gene sequence: CDR1 SNHLY, CDR2 FYNNEI. In nucleotides, the CDR3 is TGTGCCAGCAGTGAAGGGGGAGTGGGCAATCAGCCCCAGCATTTT. This encodes CASSEGGVGNQPQHF.

This clone has at least ten counts. The chain carries TRBV5-1 and TRBJ2-1; TRBD1 might be the D (6 bases). This CDR3 is 15 amino acids long. Deletions cut 4 bases from V and 0 bases from J, with 11 bases between. The germline gives CDR1 SGHRS, CDR2 YFSETQ. This chain's CDR3 is CASSRDTRSYNEQFF. The CDR3 DNA reads as TGCGCCAGCAGCCGGGACACCCGCTCCTACAATGAGCAGTTCTTC.

The chain combines TRBV28 with TRBJ2-7, with D perhaps matching TRBD1 (6 bases). There are 14 residues in the CDR3. Between the trimmed V and J ends, which lost 3 bases and 5 bases, there was a span of 14 bases. Looked up from germline, CDR1 is MDHEN and CDR2 is SYDVKM. CDR3 in amino acids: CASSFEGKGDEQYF. The CDR3 DNA follows: TGTGCCAGCAGTTTTGAGGGGAAGGGGGACGAGCAGTACTTC.

The chain uses TRBV5-1 and TRBJ2-1; D possibly matches TRBD1 or TRBD2 (5 bases each). Trimming removed 5 bases at V and 9 bases at J, with 9 bases between. The CDR3 spans 11 residues. From germline, CDR1 is SGHRS and CDR2 YFSETQ. CDR3 coding DNA: TGCGCCAGCAGTGCAGGGAGTGAGCAGTTCTTC. Its protein is CASSAGSEQFF.

The chain links TRBV5-1 to TRBJ2-5; D is perhaps TRBD1 (5 bases). This CDR3 region has 13 residues. The V and J ends lost 7 bases and 5 bases respectively, with 15 bases between them. The V gene's germline CDR1 is SGHRS and CDR2 YFSETQ. CDR3 sequence: CASGSQAPETQYF. The DNA of the CDR3 is TGCGCCAGCGGTTCACAGGCTCCGGAGACCCAGTACTTC.

The chain couples TRBV27 to TRBJ1-2; the D gene is possibly TRBD1 (5 bases). V lost 3 bases and J lost 8, with 13 bases in between. The CDR3 loop spans 13 amino acids. The germline CDR1 and CDR2 sequences are MNHEY and SMNVEV (reference sequence). The CDR3 is CASSLERGSGYTF. CDR3 DNA: TGTGCCAGCAGTTTGGAAAGGGGATCGGGCTACACCTTC.

This sequence joins TRBV4-1 and TRBJ1-5, with D perhaps matching TRBD1 (5 bases). The CDR3 consists of 16 residues. Trimming cost V 1 base and J 1 base, with 11 bases left between them. From germline, CDR1 is MGHRA and CDR2 YSYEKL. The chain's CDR3 is CASSQGGGLSNQPQHF. DNA of the CDR3: TGCGCCAGCAGCCAAGGGGGGGGGTTGAGCAATCAGCCCCAGCATTTT.

The V gene is TRBV18, the J gene TRBJ2-2; 7 nucleotides agree with TRBD1. This CDR3 is 15 amino acids long. The V and J ends lost 0 bases and 4 bases, in that order; junction bases with no gene match: 2. CDR1 KGHSH and CDR2 LQKENI come from the germline V gene. The DNA of the CDR3 is TGTGCCAGCTCACCACCACAGGGGCCCACCGGGGAGCTGTTTTTT. This codes for CASSPPQGPTGELFF.

CDR3 sequence reads: CASSLTDSNYGYTF. Here the CDR3 DNA reads TGCGCCAGCAGCTTGACGGATTCTAACTATGGCTACACCTTC. The rearrangement links TRBV5-1 to TRBJ1-2; D gene ambiguous. CDR1 and CDR2 (germline): SGHRS, YFSETQ. V was clipped by 1 base and J by 0 bases, with 7 bases between them. The CDR3 extends over 14 amino acids.

Concerning this clone: An end of the junction does not agree with germline; a read error may underlie this. This rearrangement joins TRBV28 to TRBJ2-2, with D unclear. This CDR3 spans 15 amino acids. Germline loops: CDR1 MDHEN, CDR2 SYDVKM. CDR3 DNA: TGTGCCAGCCGTTTGAGTTACGCAAACACCGGGGAGCTGTTTTTT. Protein product: CASRLSYANTGELFF.